The rows below give T cell receptor beta chains drawn from one sample of a study of T cell repertoires in cytomegalovirus infection. MiXCR was run by TCRdb on the reads, yielding one entry per CDR3 protein. This table holds around 300,000 distinct CDR3 sequences, roughly 25% found once. For these TCRs, the target antigens are not known. The material sequenced was cultured PBMCs, taken from culture after CMV antigen stimulation. The receptor source for this set is a human donor in good health (CMV status not recorded). Some clones in this sample may be carry-over from other donors' samples. Both conserved end residues are part of each CDR3. A D gene is named only where the DNA matches it firmly. Size is omitted from some rows. Given values are once, few, many or a class for expanded clones.

TRBJ2-3	many	TRBV7-6	NA	16	CASSPLGRGPTDTQYF	TGTGCCAGCAGCCCACTAGGGCGGGGCCCCACAGATACGCAGTATTTT
TRBJ2-1	NA	TRBV12-3/TRBV12-4	NA	20	CASSPRARGVNPPSHNEQFF	TGTGCCAGCAGTCCGAGGGCGAGGGGCGTTAACCCACCCAGCCACAATGAGCAGTTCTTC
TRBJ2-3	few	TRBV11-3	TRBD2	14	CASSQAGGSDTQYF	TGTGCCAGCAGCCAAGCGGGAGGTTCAGATACGCAGTATTTT
TRBJ2-1	many	TRBV9	TRBD1	14	CASSVRQGVNEQFF	TGTGCCAGCAGCGTACGTCAGGGGGTAAATGAGCAGTTCTTC
TRBJ1-1	NA	TRBV29-1	NA	13	CSVEDGSGTEAFF	TGCAGCGTTGAAGATGGCAGTGGCACTGAAGCTTTCTTT
TRBJ2-5	NA	TRBV2	NA	13	CASGGGSQETQYF	TGTGCCAGCGGGGGGGGCTCCCAAGAGACCCAGTACTTC
TRBJ2-7	few	TRBV13	TRBD2	16	CASSLGGGGSSYEQYF	TGTGCCAGCAGCTTAGGCGGGGGGGGATCATCCTACGAGCAGTACTTC
TRBJ2-7	few	TRBV2	NA	14	CASSERQGLYEQYF	TGTGCCAGCAGTGAACGTCAGGGGCTTTACGAGCAGTACTTC
TRBJ1-1	few	TRBV11-2	NA	14	CASSRLVVNTEAFF	TGTGCCAGCAGCCGCCTTGTCGTGAACACTGAAGCTTTCTTT
TRBJ1-2	many	TRBV19	NA	15	CASSIDPGLSYGYTF	TGTGCCAGTAGTATAGATCCAGGCCTCAGCTATGGCTACACCTTC
TRBJ1-1	NA	TRBV7-9	NA	15	CASSSPGQGQSEAFF	TGTGCCAGCAGCTCCCCTGGGCAGGGCCAGAGTGAAGCTTTCTTT
TRBJ2-5	few	TRBV5-8	NA	12	CASTPWEETQYF	TGTGCCAGCACCCCTTGGGAGGAGACCCAGTACTTC
TRBJ2-5	NA	TRBV7-6	NA	13	CASGAGTRETQYF	TGTGCCAGCGGAGCCGGGACGCGCGAGACCCAGTACTTC
TRBJ1-1	NA	TRBV4-1	NA	15	CASSQVHPSDSEAFF	TGCGCCAGCAGCCAAGTACACCCTTCAGACTCTGAAGCTTTCTTT
TRBJ2-1	few	TRBV24-1	TRBD1	16	CATSDPDRARYNEQFF	TGTGCCACCAGTGACCCTGACAGGGCTCGCTACAATGAGCAGTTCTTC
TRBJ1-2	NA	TRBV12-3/TRBV12-4	NA	11	CASSPGDGYTF	TGTGCCAGCAGTCCCGGCGATGGCTACACCTTC
TRBJ1-1	few	TRBV18	NA	16	CASSRLMGDGYAEAFF	TGTGCCAGCTCACGTCTGATGGGGGACGGGTACGCTGAAGCTTTCTTT
TRBJ2-3	NA	TRBV7-7	TRBD1	14	CASSPDRTVDTQYF	TGTGCTAGCAGCCCGGACAGGACTGTGGATACGCAGTATTTT
TRBJ2-1	few	TRBV20-1	NA	15	CSAPPLAGSYNEQFF	TGCAGTGCACCGCCCCTAGCTGGCTCCTACAATGAGCAGTTCTTC
TRBJ1-6	few	TRBV7-2	TRBD1	15	CASSSWGTGDSPLHF	TGTGCCAGCAGCTCGTGGGGGACAGGGGATTCACCCCTCCACTTT
TRBJ2-5	NA	TRBV10-3	NA	13	CAISGTYQETQYF	TGTGCCATCAGTGGGACTTACCAAGAGACCCAGTACTTC
TRBJ2-5	NA	TRBV10-3	TRBD1	15	CAISEPGTGGETQYF	TGTGCCATCAGTGAGCCCGGGACAGGGGGAGAGACCCAGTACTTC
TRBJ1-1	NA	TRBV4-2	NA	14	CASSQGAGNTEAFF	TGTGCCAGCAGCCAAGGCGCGGGTAACACTGAAGCTTTCTTT
TRBJ2-5	NA	TRBV29-1	TRBD2	16	CSVVTASGSNPGTQYF	TGCAGCGTTGTAACGGCTAGCGGGAGCAATCCGGGGACCCAGTACTTC
TRBJ2-6	NA	TRBV9	NA	14	CASRAFSGANVLTF	TGTGCCAGCAGGGCGTTCTCTGGGGCCAACGTCCTGACTTTC
TRBJ2-7	NA	TRBV4-1	NA	15	CASSQELAGSYEQYF	TGCGCCAGCAGCCAAGAACTGGCAGGGTCCTACGAGCAGTACTTC
TRBJ2-2	NA	TRBV30	NA	14	CAWSVLEGTGELFF	TGTGCCTGGAGTGTACTGGAGGGCACCGGGGAGCTGTTTTTT
TRBJ2-1	few	TRBV7-8	TRBD2	15	CASSPLGLAGYEQFF	TGTGCCAGCAGCCCCCTGGGACTAGCGGGCTACGAGCAGTTCTTC
TRBJ1-5	many	TRBV5-5	NA	15	CASSPQAGRSQPQHF	TGTGCCAGCAGCCCCCAGGCGGGGAGAAGTCAGCCCCAGCATTTT
TRBJ1-2	NA	TRBV19	NA	14	CASRDLGDIHGYTF	TGTGCCAGTCGAGACCTCGGGGACATACATGGCTACACCTTC
TRBJ2-6	many	TRBV7-8	NA	16	CASSSPQGTGANVLTF	TGTGCCAGCAGCTCCCCACAGGGAACTGGGGCCAACGTCCTGACTTTC
TRBJ1-2	few	TRBV28	NA	13	CASTINPNYGYTF	TGTGCCAGCACTATAAATCCGAACTATGGCTACACCTTC
TRBJ2-1	NA	TRBV6-1	TRBD2	11	CASSDSGNSFF	TGTGCCAGCAGTGATAGCGGGAATTCGTTCTTC
TRBJ2-2	NA	TRBV10-3	NA	14	CAISEPGNTGELFF	TGTGCCATCAGTGAACCAGGAAACACCGGGGAGCTGTTTTTT
TRBJ1-4	NA	TRBV28	NA	14	CASSLWSDSEKLFF	TGTGCCAGCAGTTTATGGTCGGACAGCGAAAAACTGTTTTTT
TRBJ2-1	few	TRBV7-2	NA	11	CASTLAWEQFF	TGTGCCAGCACCCTCGCCTGGGAGCAGTTCTTC
TRBJ2-1	NA	TRBV6-5	NA	16	CASSYLTGSGYNEQFF	TGTGCCAGCAGTTACCTGACCGGGAGTGGCTACAATGAGCAGTTCTTC
TRBJ1-2	few	TRBV5-6	NA	13	CASSLGRGLGYTF	TGTGCCAGCAGCTTGGGACGCGGTCTAGGCTACACCTTC
TRBJ1-2	few	TRBV6-2/TRBV6-3	NA	13	CASSTIAETGYTF	TGTGCCAGCAGTACAATAGCGGAGACTGGCTACACCTTC
TRBJ1-1	NA	TRBV5-4	TRBD1	16	CTSSLGLQGLGTEAFF	TGTACCAGCAGCTTGGGTCTACAGGGGTTGGGGACTGAAGCTTTCTTT
TRBJ2-3	many	TRBV7-2	NA	16	CASSLDPGGKTDTQYF	TGTGCCAGCAGCTTAGACCCCGGGGGCAAAACAGATACGCAGTATTTT
TRBJ2-3	many	TRBV7-2	TRBD2	16	CASSLVVLAGADTQYF	TGTGCCAGCAGCTTAGTCGTACTAGCGGGGGCAGATACGCAGTATTTT
TRBJ1-5	NA	TRBV23-1	NA	14	CASSHGASNQPQHF	TGCGCCAGCAGTCATGGGGCTAGCAATCAGCCCCAGCATTTT
TRBJ1-1	few	TRBV6-8	NA	14	CASIGGDKEWWAFF	TGTGCCAGCATCGGTGGGGACAAAGAGTGGTGGGCTTTCTTT
TRBJ2-1	few	TRBV7-8	TRBD2	18	CASIMGREGSSSYNEQFF	TGTGCCAGCATCATGGGGCGGGAGGGATCAAGCTCCTACAATGAGCAGTTCTTC
TRBJ2-6	many	TRBV7-2	NA	15	CASSLESSGANVLTF	TGTGCCAGCAGCTTAGAAAGCTCTGGGGCCAACGTCCTGACTTTC
TRBJ2-3	NA	TRBV6-2/TRBV6-3	NA	15	CASSYIGSSTDTQYF	TGTGCCAGCAGTTACATCGGCAGCTCCACAGATACGCAGTATTTT
TRBJ1-2	few	TRBV15	NA	18	CATSRAHGAARAEGGYTF	TGTGCCACCAGCAGAGCCCACGGGGCCGCCCGGGCCGAGGGTGGCTACACCTTC
TRBJ1-5	few	TRBV28	NA	13	CASTRDPNQPQHF	TGTGCCAGCACCCGGGATCCCAATCAGCCCCAGCATTTT
TRBJ2-5	NA	TRBV19	NA	16	CASSTTWRGRQETQYF	TGTGCCAGTAGTACTACCTGGAGGGGGAGGCAAGAGACCCAGTACTTC